This entry lists 7 T cell receptor beta chains sequenced from one sample in a study of blood T cell repertoires in COVID-19. Some clones are missing from TCRdb's copy, which holds only in-frame ones; the method was immunoSEQ multiplex PCR. Seen here are about 100,000 clones, about 85% observed once, and the top ten hold 3.8%. Input material: peripheral blood. Source of these receptors: a man in his sixties with acute or convalescent COVID-19.

The genes are TRBV21-1 and TRBJ1-5; whether TRBD1, the table's D call, matches the DNA was not checked. TRBV21-1 is an annotated pseudogene. The CDR3 extends over 13 amino acids. The CDR3 here is CASSRWADQPQHF. The DNA of the CDR3 is TGTGCCAGCAGCAGGTGGGCAGATCAGCCCCAGCATTTT.

With respect to this clone: The identical CDR3 is also encoded by other nucleotide sequences in the sample. The rearrangement links TRBV5-1 to TRBJ2-7, with 8 bases that match TRBD1. This CDR3 has 14 residues. From germline, CDR1 is SGHRS and CDR2 YFSETQ. V dropped 2 bases and J dropped 2; count of bases not matched to a gene: 3. The CDR3 bases are TGCGCCAGCAGCTTAGGACAGGGAGCCTACGAGCAGTACTTC. Amino acids: CASSLGQGAYEQYF.

The CDR3 reads CASTPLGTGGFEQYF. The CDR3 nucleotides are TGCGCCAGCACCCCATTGGGGACAGGGGGCTTCGAGCAGTACTTC. V gene TRBV5-1 combines with J gene TRBJ2-7; 12 bases are a match to TRBD1. Germline assignment: CDR1 SGHRS and CDR2 YFSETQ. The CDR3 is 15 residues long. J was trimmed by 6 bases and V by 6 bases; bases with no gene match: 10.

The CDR3 region has the DNA TGCGCCAGCAACCCGGGACAGGGATTCCATGGCTACACCTTC. This gives the protein CASNPGQGFHGYTF. The J gene is TRBJ1-2, the V gene TRBV10-2; 9 nucleotides align to TRBD1. CDR3 size: 14 residues. With 7 bases clipped from V and 6 bases from J, the junction kept 9 bases outside the gene matches. CDR1 and CDR2 (germline): WSHSY, SAAADI.

The table lists this clone with a count of one. The J gene is TRBJ2-3, the V gene TRBV5-1; maybe TRBD2 (6 bases). The CDR3 has 15 residues. Germline V gene sequence: CDR1 SGHRS, CDR2 YFSETQ. Trimming removed 0 bases from V and 4 bases from J, with 12 bases in between. The CDR3: CASSLDASAADTQYF. The CDR3 DNA sequence: TGCGCCAGCAGCTTGGACGCTAGCGCGGCAGATACGCAGTATTTT.

The CDR3 DNA is TGCGCCAGCAGCCTCACCCCACAGTGGCGCACAGATACGCAGTATTTT. It encodes CASSLTPQWRTDTQYF. The rearrangement links TRBV5-1 to TRBJ2-3; D gene uncertain. Trimming left V 4 bases short and J 1 base short, with 16 bases between. This CDR3 is 16 amino acids long. The germline gives CDR1 SGHRS, CDR2 YFSETQ.

The chain joins TRBV5-1 to TRBJ1-1; D possibly corresponds to TRBD1 (5 bases). V was shortened by 4 bases and J by 8 bases, with 21 bases between the two germline ends. The CDR3 totals 15 residues. CDR1 is SGHRS, CDR2 YFSETQ, per germline. The CDR3 spells CASSPSPDIPGEAFF. The DNA of the CDR3 is TGCGCCAGCAGCCCGAGTCCGGACATCCCAGGGGAAGCTTTCTTT.